These 13 T cell receptor beta chains share one sample of origin, sequenced in a study of blood T cell repertoires in COVID-19. Only in-frame clones appear in the TCRdb table, and some are missing; sequencing was by immunoSEQ multiplex PCR. This sample has approximately 150,000 clones, with 84% found just once. The sequencing sample was made of peripheral blood. The source of these receptors is a woman older than 75 with COVID-19, enrolled during active disease.

The table lists this clone with a few counts. This chain links TRBV6-5 with TRBJ1-2; D possibly corresponds to TRBD1 (6 bases). Germline CDR1 and CDR2: MNHEY and SVGAGI. This CDR3 is 13 amino acids long. The V end was cut by 6 bases, the J end by 2 bases, with 10 bases between. The CDR3 DNA is TGTGCCAGCAGCCAGACAGGCAACTATGGCTACACCTTC. Its protein is CASSQTGNYGYTF.

This chain joins TRBV6-5 and TRBJ2-7; 9 positions match TRBD1. The V gene end was trimmed by 5 bases and the J gene end by 3 bases; junction bases not matched to a gene: 8. The CDR3 length is 15 residues. Germline lookup yields CDR1 MNHEY and CDR2 SVGAGI. For the CDR3, the DNA is TGTGCCAGCAGTCGACAGGGGGGAAGAGACTACGAGCAGTACTTC. Its translation: CASSRQGGRDYEQYF.

The V call is TRBV6-5, the J call TRBJ2-7; D unresolved. Germline values: CDR1 MNHEY, CDR2 SVGAGI. The germline V and J ends were trimmed by 5 bases and 2 bases, with 16 bases remaining between them. CDR3 length: 15 amino acids. Here the CDR3 reads CASSNTAGLTYEQYF. The CDR3 DNA follows: TGTGCCAGCAGTAATACGGCAGGTCTTACCTACGAGCAGTACTTC.

The chain couples TRBV7-3 to TRBJ2-1; the D gene is possibly TRBD2 (6 bases). CDR1 and CDR2 (germline): SGHTA, FQGTGA. V lost 5 bases, J lost 5 bases, and 19 bases lay in between. The CDR3 totals 16 residues. CDR3 DNA sequence: TGTGCCAGCAGCCAAAGAGGCGGGATAGGGGACAATGAGCAGTTCTTC. Translation: CASSQRGGIGDNEQFF. Full variable domain (outside the CDR3, taken from reference TRBV7-3 and TRBJ2-1): GAGVSQTPSNKVTEKGKYVELRCDPISGHTALYWYRQSLGQGPEFLIYFQGTGAADDSGLPNDRFFAVRPEGSVSTLKIQRTERGDSAVYLCASSQRGGIGDNEQFFGPGTRLTVL.

The chain links TRBV18 to TRBJ1-1, with TRBD1 matching over 8 bases. Germline CDR1 reads KGHSH; CDR2 reads LQKENI. The V and J ends lost 2 bases and 1 base, in that order; junction bases with no gene match: 6. The CDR3 is 16 residues long. The CDR3 DNA reads TGTGCCAGCTCACCATGGCTGGGACAGGAGAACACTGAAGCTTTCTTT. Translating it yields CASSPWLGQENTEAFF.

This chain links TRBV10-3 with TRBJ2-7; D gene unclear. The CDR3 totals 12 residues. V was shortened by 7 bases and J by 2 bases, with 9 bases between the two germline ends. CDR1 is ENHRY and CDR2 is SYGVKD in the germline V gene. The CDR3 here is CAIKESAYEQYF. The CDR3 nucleotides read TGTGCCATCAAGGAGTCCGCCTACGAGCAGTACTTC.

V is TRBV5-1 and J is TRBJ2-5; weak D call: TRBD2 (6 bases). The V gene lost 4 bases and the J gene lost 0 bases, with 10 bases spanning the gap. The CDR3 length is 14 residues. CDR1 and CDR2 (germline): SGHRS, YFSETQ. This chain's CDR3 is CASSHRDYQETQYF. CDR3 coding DNA: TGCGCCAGCAGCCATCGGGACTACCAAGAGACCCAGTACTTC.

The chain is built from TRBV18 and TRBJ2-5, with a weak D call TRBD1 (5 bases). Germline V gene sequence: CDR1 KGHSH, CDR2 LQKENI. The length of the CDR3 is 16 residues. V dropped 1 base and J dropped 4 bases, with 16 bases sitting between them. The CDR3 loop reads CASSPLSDSKGETQYF. CDR3 in DNA: TGTGCCAGCTCACCACTTTCAGACAGTAAGGGAGAGACCCAGTACTTC.

The chain combines TRBV13 with TRBJ1-1; 9 bases agree with TRBD1. The CDR3 totals 16 residues. The germline gives CDR1 PRHDT, CDR2 FYEKMQ (reference sequence). Trimming cost V 1 base and J 5 bases; bases outside gene matches: 8. This CDR3 reads CASSLEQGAWWTEAFF. The DNA of the CDR3 is TGTGCCAGCAGCTTAGAACAGGGGGCGTGGTGGACTGAAGCTTTCTTT.

V is TRBV7-2 and J is TRBJ2-4; the D is unclear. This CDR3 is built from 14 residues. Looked up from germline, CDR1 is SGHTA and CDR2 is FQGNSA. Deletions cut 2 bases from V and 0 bases from J, with 5 bases between. For the CDR3, the DNA is TGTGCCAGCAGCTTATCTCCAGCCAAAAACATTCAGTACTTC. This translates into CASSLSPAKNIQYF. Using reference TRBV7-2 and TRBJ2-4 for the parts outside the CDR3, the full variable domain is GAGVSQSPSNKVTEKGKDVELRCDPISGHTALYWYRQSLGQGLEFLIYFQGNSAPDKSGLPSDRFSAERTGGSVSTLTIQRTQQEDSAVYLCASSLSPAKNIQYFGAGTRLSVL.

The chain links TRBV6-5 to TRBJ2-5, with a weak D call TRBD2 (6 bases). The CDR3 is 15 residues long. CDR1 and CDR2 (germline): MNHEY, SVGAGI. With 0 bases removed from V and 5 bases from J, the gap between germline ends came to 13 bases. CDR3 DNA: TGTGCCAGCAGTTACTCCCCGGGAGTTGGGGAGACCCAGTACTTC. As protein: CASSYSPGVGETQYF.

This clone was counted only a few times. This chain connects TRBV20-1 to TRBJ1-1, with D perhaps TRBD1 (6 bases). There are 16 residues in the CDR3. Germline V gene data show CDR1 as DFQATT and CDR2 as SNEGSKA (reference sequence). With 3 bases removed from V and 1 base from J, the gap between germline ends came to 18 bases. The CDR3 protein is CSASRPGGAANTEAFF. Written as DNA, the CDR3 is TGCAGTGCTAGTCGGCCCGGGGGGGCTGCGAACACTGAAGCTTTCTTT.

The chain links TRBV7-2 to TRBJ1-6, with 10 bases aligning to TRBD1. The CDR3 is 16 amino acids. With 4 bases clipped from V and 10 bases from J, the junction kept 10 bases outside the gene matches. Germline CDR1 is SGHTA and CDR2 is FQGNSA. CDR3 sequence reads: CASSWGFGTGDSPLHF. CDR3 coding DNA: TGTGCCAGCAGCTGGGGGTTCGGGACAGGGGACTCACCCCTCCACTTT.